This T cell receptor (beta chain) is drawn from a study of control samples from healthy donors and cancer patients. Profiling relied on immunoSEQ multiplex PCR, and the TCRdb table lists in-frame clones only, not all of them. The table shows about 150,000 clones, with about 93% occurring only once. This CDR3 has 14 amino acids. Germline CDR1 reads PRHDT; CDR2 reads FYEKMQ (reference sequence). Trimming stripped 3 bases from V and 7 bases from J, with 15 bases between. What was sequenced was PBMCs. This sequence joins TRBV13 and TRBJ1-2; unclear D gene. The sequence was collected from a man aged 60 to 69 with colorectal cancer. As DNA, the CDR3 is TGTGCCAGCAGCTTCCTCACCGGGTTTTCTGGCTACACCTTC. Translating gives CASSFLTGFSGYTF.